Listed here are 18 T cell receptor beta chains from one sample, sequenced in a study of CD8 T cells in Susac syndrome. The authors reverse transcribed 0.5 to 1 ug RNA with random hexamers. Each CDR3 protein gets one entry after TCRdb re-called the immunoSEQ multiplex PCR reads with MiXCR. The sample has around 170,000 distinct CDR3 sequences; approximately 95% are singletons. Sequencing input: CD8+ T cells from PBMCs. Receptor source: a human donor with multiple sclerosis.

The chain carries TRBV20-1 and TRBJ2-7; D remains ambiguous. Germline assignment: CDR1 DFQATT and CDR2 SNEGSKA (reference sequence). The CDR3 totals 13 residues. The V gene lost 3 bases and the J gene lost 1 base, with 10 bases spanning the gap. The CDR3 reads CSARGQLSYEQYF. Written as DNA, the CDR3 is TGCAGTGCTAGGGGCCAATTATCCTACGAGCAGTACTTC.

This rearrangement joins TRBV5-1 to TRBJ2-7; no clear D gene. Germline V gene lookup returns CDR1 SGHRS and CDR2 YFSETQ. The CDR3 runs to 15 residues. V was shortened by 3 bases and J by 2 bases, with 15 bases between the two germline ends. The CDR3 DNA reads TGCGCCAGCAGCTCAGGACGGTGGGGTGCCTACGAGCAGTACTTC. This codes for CASSSGRWGAYEQYF.

The chain has TRBV19 and TRBJ2-2; D is unclear. CDR3 length: 13 amino acids. The ends were cut back, 7 bases at V and 6 bases at J, with 12 bases in the middle. CDR1 is LNHDA, CDR2 SQIVND, per germline (reference sequence). CDR3 DNA sequence: TGTGCCAGTACCGATATTTCCGCCGGGGAGCTGTTTTTT. Protein: CASTDISAGELFF.

Note on this clonotype: Relative to the germline gene, one junction end is altered; a read error may explain this. V and J are TRBV20-1 and TRBJ2-1, with 8 positions matching TRBD1. Germline CDR1 reads DFQATT; CDR2 reads SNEGSKA (reference sequence). This CDR3 is 16 amino acids long. CDR3 sequence: CSARDPDRVDYNEQLF. The CDR3 nucleotides read TGCAGTGCTAGAGACCCGGACAGGGTTGACTACAATGAGCAGCTCTTC.

The chain couples TRBV9 to TRBJ2-2; D is ambiguous. Germline CDR1 is SGDLS and CDR2 is YYNGEE. Trimming took 3 bases from V and 7 from J, leaving 7 bases between them. The length of the CDR3 is 12 residues. CDR3 in amino acids: CASSAESGELFF. CDR3 bases: TGTGCCAGCAGCGCGGAGAGCGGGGAGCTGTTTTTT.

J is TRBJ1-1 and V is TRBV9; D remains ambiguous. This CDR3 region has 14 residues. Germline V gives CDR1 SGDLS, CDR2 YYNGEE. Trimming stripped 2 bases from V and 7 bases from J, with 15 bases between. The CDR3 spells CASSVSGNPYEAFF. The CDR3 DNA follows: TGTGCCAGCAGCGTTTCCGGGAACCCGTATGAAGCTTTCTTT.

This chain links TRBV27 with TRBJ2-5, with D perhaps matching TRBD2 (6 bases). The germline V gene has CDR1 MNHEY and CDR2 SMNVEV (reference sequence). The CDR3 is made up of 14 amino acids. V was clipped by 6 bases and J by 5 bases, with 16 bases between them. CDR3 sequence: CASSPEGPPETQYF. CDR3 nucleotide sequence: TGTGCCAGCAGCCCGGAGGGCCCTCCGGAGACCCAGTACTTC.

This chain links TRBV7-9 with TRBJ2-6; 7 bases are a match to TRBD1. The CDR3 runs 19 residues. J gave up 0 bases and V 5 bases, and 13 bases lay outside the gene matches. CDR1 and CDR2 from the germline V gene are SEHNR and FQNEAQ (reference sequence). The CDR3 region is CASSTTNRDSYSGANVLTF. The DNA for the CDR3 is TGTGCCAGCAGCACCACCAACCGGGACAGCTACTCTGGGGCCAACGTCCTGACTTTC.

This chain links TRBV5-1 with TRBJ1-6; 7 nucleotides agree with TRBD1. In germline, CDR1 is SGHRS, CDR2 YFSETQ. The ends lost 8 bases at V and 10 bases at J; junction bases unmatched: 9. The CDR3 length is 13 residues. As DNA, the CDR3 is TGCGCCAGACAAACAGGGGTATCCTCACCCCTCCACTTT. This translates into CARQTGVSSPLHF. Full variable domain (missing parts from reference TRBV5-1 and TRBJ1-6): KAGVTQTPRYLIKTRGQQVTLSCSPISGHRSVSWYQQTPGQGLQFLFEYFSETQRNKGNFPGRFSGRQFSNSRSEMNVSTLELGDSALYLCARQTGVSSPLHFGNGTRLTVT.

The rearrangement links TRBV29-1 to TRBJ2-3; D is possibly TRBD1 or TRBD2 (6 bases each). Germline CDR1 is SQVTM and CDR2 is ANQGSEA. This CDR3 contains 13 residues. The ends were cut back, 6 bases at V and 0 bases at J, with 10 bases in the middle. The CDR3 loop reads CSVGGGSTDTQYF. CDR3 in DNA: TGCAGCGTGGGGGGCGGGAGCACAGATACGCAGTATTTT.

The chain is built from TRBV5-1 and TRBJ1-4; D perhaps matches TRBD1 (6 bases). V lost 5 bases and J 4 bases, leaving 9 bases between the germline ends. Germline V gene sequence: CDR1 SGHRS, CDR2 YFSETQ. There are 13 residues in the CDR3. The CDR3 sequence is CASRDRSNEKLFF. The CDR3, as DNA: TGCGCCAGCAGGGACAGAAGTAATGAAAAACTGTTTTTT.

V is TRBV20-1 and J is TRBJ2-7; 10 nucleotides align to TRBD2. V lost 3 bases, J lost 3 bases, and 2 bases stayed unmatched. Per the germline V gene, CDR1 is DFQATT and CDR2 is SNEGSKA (reference sequence). The CDR3 runs to 13 residues. DNA for the CDR3: TGCAGTGCTAGCGCTAGCGGGGGCTACGAGCAGTACTTC. Translating gives CSASASGGYEQYF.

Here the CDR3 DNA reads TGTGCCAGCAGTGATATGGGGGCCGCAGATACGCAGTATTTT. Protein: CASSDMGAADTQYF. The V gene is TRBV28, the J gene TRBJ2-3; tentatively, D is TRBD1 (6 bases). The germline V gene encodes CDR1 MDHEN and CDR2 SYDVKM. Trimming pared 5 bases from V and 4 bases from J, leaving 13 bases between. The CDR3 has 14 amino acids. Drawing the rest from reference TRBV28 and TRBJ2-3, the complete variable domain is DVKVTQSSRYLVKRTGEKVFLECVQDMDHENMFWYRQDPGLGLRLIYFSYDVKMKEKGDIPEGYSVSREKKERFSLILESASTNQTSMYLCASSDMGAADTQYFGPGTRLTVL.

The V gene is TRBV7-9, the J gene TRBJ2-5, with D uncertain. The V end lost 9 bases, the J end lost 2 bases, and 10 bases lay between the germline ends. This CDR3 has 12 residues. CDR1 SEHNR and CDR2 FQNEAQ come from the germline V gene (reference sequence). The chain's CDR3 is CASKDGQETQYF. In DNA form, the CDR3 reads TGTGCCAGTAAGGACGGACAAGAGACCCAGTACTTC.

This clonotype was detected only once. V is TRBV2 and J is TRBJ2-3; 7 bases match TRBD2. Trimming took 3 bases from V and 1 from J; bases not matched to a gene: 1. This CDR3 region has 14 residues. From germline, CDR1 is SNHLY and CDR2 FYNNEI. DNA of the CDR3: TGTGCCAGCAGTGAGGCGGGGGGCACAGATACGCAGTATTTT. It is translated as CASSEAGGTDTQYF. The variable domain in full, with the rest retrieved from reference TRBV2 and TRBJ2-3, is EPEVTQTPSHQVTQMGQEVILRCVPISNHLYFYWYRQILGQKVEFLVSFYNNEISEKSEIFDDQFSVERPDGSNFTLKIRSTKLEDSAMYFCASSEAGGTDTQYFGPGTRLTVL.

The chain recombines TRBV9 with TRBJ2-2; 8 bases agree with TRBD2. Trimming at V came to 6 bases and at J to 1 base, leaving 2 bases not matched to a gene. Germline-derived CDR1 and CDR2 are SGDLS and YYNGEE. This CDR3 has 14 amino acids. The DNA for the CDR3 is TGTGCCAGCAAGGGACTAGGGAACACCGGGGAGCTGTTTTTT. Translation: CASKGLGNTGELFF.

The chain links TRBV9 to TRBJ1-4; D unclear. The CDR3 is made up of 14 amino acids. The germline CDR1 and CDR2 sequences are SGDLS and YYNGEE. The germline V and J ends were trimmed by 4 bases and 8 bases, with 15 bases remaining between them. CDR3: CASSLSDGGEKLFF. CDR3 nucleotides: TGTGCCAGCAGCCTTTCCGATGGTGGGGAAAAACTGTTTTTT.

The chain joins TRBV29-1 to TRBJ2-3; TRBD1 agrees at 9 bases. The CDR3 sequence is 16 residues long. CDR1 is SQVTM, CDR2 ANQGSEA, per germline. Germline trimming cut 6 bases from V and 2 bases from J; bases unmatched to any gene: 12. The chain's CDR3 is CSVNTGTGTDTDTQYF. The CDR3 nucleotides read TGCAGCGTAAATACCGGGACAGGGACCGACACAGATACGCAGTATTTT.